At least ten counts were recorded for the clone carrying this T cell receptor (beta chain). Stated time point: patch test 2, 6 weeks after DPC sensitization. Noted treatment: therapeutic diphenylcyclopropenone sensitization with weekly scalp DPC. TCRdb re-called the RACE reads through MiXCR, storing one row per CDR3 protein. The top ten clones hold about 1.4% of a sample with 120,000 to 150,000 distinct CDR3 sequences, approximately 10% of them seen once. This CDR3 has 12 residues. The V and J ends lost 5 bases and 5 bases respectively, with 9 bases between them. CDR1 and CDR2 (germline): SNHLY, FYNNEI. This specimen belongs to a study of human T cells and chemical hapten exposure.

This clonotype originated in a woman aged 45-60 years with alopecia areata. Some clones in this sample may be carry-over from other donors' samples. This chain uses TRBV2 with TRBJ2-5; D is uncertain. The source material was whole blood, sampled in connection with sensitization to the hapten diphenylcyclopropenone (DPC). CDR3 DNA sequence: TGTGCCAGCAGTTTCGCCGGGGAGACCCAGTACTTC. This codes for CASSFAGETQYF.